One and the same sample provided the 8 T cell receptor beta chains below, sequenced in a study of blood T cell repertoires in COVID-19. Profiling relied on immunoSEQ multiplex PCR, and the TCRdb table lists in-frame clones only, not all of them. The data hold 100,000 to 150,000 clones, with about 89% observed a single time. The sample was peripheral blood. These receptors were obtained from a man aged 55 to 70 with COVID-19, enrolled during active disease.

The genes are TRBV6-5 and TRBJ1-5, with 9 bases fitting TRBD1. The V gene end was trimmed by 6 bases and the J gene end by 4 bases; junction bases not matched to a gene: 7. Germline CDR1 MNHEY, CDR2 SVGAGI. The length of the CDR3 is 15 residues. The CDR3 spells CASRSGTGWNQPQHF. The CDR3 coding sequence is TGTGCCAGCAGATCCGGGACAGGGTGGAATCAGCCCCAGCATTTT.

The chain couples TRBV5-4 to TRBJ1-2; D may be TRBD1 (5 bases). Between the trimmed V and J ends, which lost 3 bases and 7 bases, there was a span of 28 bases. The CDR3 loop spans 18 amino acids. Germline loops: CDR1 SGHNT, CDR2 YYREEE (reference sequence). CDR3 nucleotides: TGTGCCAGCAGCTCGGGGGGGACTGGACCCGTGACCTTTCGTGGCTACACCTTC. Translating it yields CASSSGGTGPVTFRGYTF.

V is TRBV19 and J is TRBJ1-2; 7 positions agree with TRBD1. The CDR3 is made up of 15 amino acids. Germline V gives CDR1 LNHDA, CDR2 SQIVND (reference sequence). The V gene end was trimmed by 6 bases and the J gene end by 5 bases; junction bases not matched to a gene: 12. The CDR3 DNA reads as TGTGCCAGTAGATCCTCACACGACAGGGAATATGGCTACACCTTC. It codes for CASRSSHDREYGYTF.

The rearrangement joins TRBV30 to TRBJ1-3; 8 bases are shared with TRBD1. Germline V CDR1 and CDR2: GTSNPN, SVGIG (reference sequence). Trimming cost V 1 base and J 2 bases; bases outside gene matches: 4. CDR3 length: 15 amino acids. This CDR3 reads CAWSDQQGAGNTIYF. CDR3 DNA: TGTGCCTGGAGTGATCAACAGGGGGCTGGAAACACCATATATTTT.

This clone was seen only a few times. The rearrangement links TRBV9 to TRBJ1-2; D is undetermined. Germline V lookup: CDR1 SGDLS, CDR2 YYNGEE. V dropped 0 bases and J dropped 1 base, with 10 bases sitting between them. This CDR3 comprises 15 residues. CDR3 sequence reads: CASSVAGRGNYGYTF. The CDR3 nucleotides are TGTGCCAGCAGCGTAGCTGGCCGGGGTAACTATGGCTACACCTTC. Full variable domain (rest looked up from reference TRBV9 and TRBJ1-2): DSGVTQTPKHLITATGQRVTLRCSPRSGDLSVYWYQQSLDQGLQFLIQYYNGEERAKGNILERFSAQQFPDLHSELNLSSLELGDSALYFCASSVAGRGNYGYTFGSGTRLTVV.

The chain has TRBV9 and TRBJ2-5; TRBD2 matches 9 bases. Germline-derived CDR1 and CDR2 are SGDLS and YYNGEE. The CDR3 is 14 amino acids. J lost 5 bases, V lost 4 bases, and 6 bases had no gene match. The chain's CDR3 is CASSKGLAWETQYF. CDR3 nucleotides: TGTGCCAGCAGCAAGGGACTAGCCTGGGAGACCCAGTACTTC.

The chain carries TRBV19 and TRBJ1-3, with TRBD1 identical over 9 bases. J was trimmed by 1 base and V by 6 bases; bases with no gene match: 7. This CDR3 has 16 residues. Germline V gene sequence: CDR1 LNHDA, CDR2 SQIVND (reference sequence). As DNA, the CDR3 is TGTGCCAGTAGCGGAGGACAGGGGATATCTGGAAACACCATATATTTT. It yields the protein CASSGGQGISGNTIYF.

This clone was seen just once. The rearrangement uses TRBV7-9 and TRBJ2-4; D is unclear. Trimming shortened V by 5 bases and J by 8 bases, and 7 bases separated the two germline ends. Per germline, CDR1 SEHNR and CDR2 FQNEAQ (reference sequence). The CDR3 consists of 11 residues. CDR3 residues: CASSLQDIQYF. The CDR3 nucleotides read TGTGCCAGCAGCCTTCAGGACATTCAGTACTTC. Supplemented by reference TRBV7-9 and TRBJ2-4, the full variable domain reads DTGVSQNPRHKITKRGQNVTFRCDPISEHNRLYWYRQTLGQGPEFLTYFQNEAQLEKSRLLSDRFSAERPKGSFSTLEIQRTEQGDSAMYLCASSLQDIQYFGAGTRLSVL.